This T cell receptor (beta chain) was recorded in a study of graft-versus-host responses after intestinal transplantation. Study overall: The recipients all started with anti-thymocyte globulin induction and then took tacrolimus and steroids for around three years.

The germline V gene encodes CDR1 SGHAT and CDR2 FQNNGV. The CDR3 covers 11 residues. V gave up 3 bases and J gave up 14 bases, with 12 bases separating them. In regard to this clone: The target antigen is unknown.

The repertoire was sequenced with immunoSEQ multiplex PCR; TCRdb's copy has only in-frame clones and lacks some. The sample gives 130,000 to 150,000 clones, around 90% of which show up once; 0.19% is in the top ten. This specimen consisted of unstimulated CD4+ T cells sorted from spleen or lymph node cells, obtained before intestinal transplant. The receptor comes from a human donor who received an intestinal transplant. The chain is built from TRBV11-2 and TRBJ2-3; TRBD2 is a possible D gene (6 bases). CDR3 sequence (DNA): TGTGCCAGCAGCTTGGGCCTAGCGCGGTATTTT. Amino acid sequence: CASSLGLARYF.